This entry concerns a single T cell receptor beta chain. V shed 4 bases, J shed 7 bases, and the junction held 6 bases outside the gene matches. There are 13 residues in the CDR3. From germline, CDR1 is SEHNR and CDR2 FQNEAQ (reference sequence). This sample was taken from a study of OX40 agonist ivuxolimab in advanced cancers. For the study at large: Patients' therapy was ivuxolimab, an antibody that acts as an agonist of OX40 (CD134). Patients with hepatocellular carcinoma, melanoma, renal cell or head and neck cancer made up the dose-escalation patients. Having had anti-PD-1, anti-PD-L1 or anti-CTLA-4 therapy before was allowed, and approximately 40% had some.

Method: immunoSEQ multiplex PCR; TCRdb's copy keeps in-frame clones and lacks some. Here the sample spans about 69,000 clones, around 89% being singletons. The sample consisted of CD4+ or CD8+ T cells sorted from blood, taken in a trial of the OX40 agonist ivuxolimab. The chain links TRBV7-9 to TRBJ1-2; 7 nucleotides match TRBD1. This receptor was identified in an adult with an advanced solid tumor such as melanoma, head and neck, liver or kidney cancer. In DNA, the CDR3 is TGTGCCAGCAGCTACCCTGACAGGGTTGGCTACACCTTC. Translation: CASSYPDRVGYTF.